This TCR beta chain is from a study of CD8 T cells in Susac syndrome. Random-hexamer reverse transcription was applied to roughly 0.5 to 1 ug RNA. The CDR3 of TCR beta was amplified by immunoSEQ multiplex PCR across 54 Vbeta and 13 Jbeta. TCRdb itself ran the immunoSEQ multiplex PCR reads through MiXCR, one entry per CDR3 protein. The data hold almost 450,000 distinct CDR3 sequences, with roughly 85% observed a single time. TCR beta was sequenced from blood CD8+ and CD4+ T cells. The CD8+ and CD4+ T cells were negatively isolated, with the TEMRA cells enriched by FACS. Study-level points and caveats: The number of individuals included in the study's TCR sequencing and HLA analysis was acknowledged as relatively small.

Turning to this clonotype: Its antigen is not known.

This CDR3 spans 14 amino acids. V was cut by 9 bases and J by 3 bases, with 18 bases left in between. Looked up from germline, CDR1 is LNHDA and CDR2 is SQIVND (reference sequence). The source of this sequence is a human donor with multiple sclerosis. The sequenced material came from CD8+ T cells from PBMCs. This chain links TRBV19 with TRBJ2-7; D may be TRBD2 (5 bases). The CDR3 DNA is TGTGCCAGCAGATCATCACACGGGGTCTACGAGCAGTACTTC. The encoded protein is CASRSSHGVYEQYF. Full variable domain (outside the CDR3, taken from reference TRBV19 and TRBJ2-7): DGGITQSPKYLFRKEGQNVTLSCEQNLNHDAMYWYRQDPGQGLRLIYYSQIVNDFQKGDIAEGYSVSREKKESFPLTVTSAQKNPTAFYLCASRSSHGVYEQYFGPGTRLTVT.